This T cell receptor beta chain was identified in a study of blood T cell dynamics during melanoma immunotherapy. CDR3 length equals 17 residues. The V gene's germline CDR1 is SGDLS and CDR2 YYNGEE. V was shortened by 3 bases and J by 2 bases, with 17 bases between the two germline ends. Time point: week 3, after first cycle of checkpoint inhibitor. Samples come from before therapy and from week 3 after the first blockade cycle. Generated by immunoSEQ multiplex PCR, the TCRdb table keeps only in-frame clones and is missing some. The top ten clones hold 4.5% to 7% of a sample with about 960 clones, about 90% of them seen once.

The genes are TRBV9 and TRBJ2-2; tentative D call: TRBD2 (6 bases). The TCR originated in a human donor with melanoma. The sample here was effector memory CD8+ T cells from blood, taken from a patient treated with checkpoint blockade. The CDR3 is CASSAHFSGVNTGELFF. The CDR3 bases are TGTGCCAGCAGCGCCCATTTTAGCGGAGTTAACACCGGGGAGCTGTTTTTT.